The 8 T cell receptor beta chains reported below all come from one sample, sequenced in a study of cytomegalovirus exposure and HLA in healthy donors (dated 2017 in TCRdb). The method was the immunoSEQ multiplex PCR assay. A mixture of 60 forward primers for TCR Vbeta segments and 13 reverse primers for TCR Jbeta segments was used in the multiplex PCR. The clones in this table, taken by TCRdb from immuneACCESS, are in-frame only. Not every clone is retained; where verified, under half of the shortfall comes from an unresolved V gene, and the cause of the rest is unknown. Here the sample has 180,000 or so clones; around 79% occur a single time. The ten largest make up around 15% of the sample. The sample comprised PBMCs. These receptors all stem from a man aged 50-60 years in good health and CMV-seropositive.

The chain uses TRBV2 and TRBJ2-5; TRBD1 matches at 7 bases. J lost 1 base, V lost 7 bases, and 6 bases had no gene match. Germline V gene lookup returns CDR1 SNHLY and CDR2 FYNNEI. The CDR3 covers 14 residues. The chain's CDR3 is CASNTDRAQETQYF. The CDR3 coding sequence is TGTGCCAGCAACACTGACAGGGCCCAAGAGACCCAGTACTTC.

The chain recombines TRBV9 with TRBJ1-1; 8 bases map to TRBD1. The germline V gene encodes CDR1 SGDLS and CDR2 YYNGEE. The trim removed 2 bases at V and 3 bases at J, leaving 6 bases unmatched. CDR3 length equals 15 residues. The CDR3 bases are TGTGCCAGCAGCGTTACCAGGGGGCCAGACACTGAAGCTTTCTTT. This gives the protein CASSVTRGPDTEAFF.

CDR3 in amino acids: CASSVGQPNSNQPQHF. The CDR3 DNA is TGTGCCAGTAGTGTCGGACAGCCAAATAGCAATCAGCCCCAGCATTTT. The gene calls are TRBV19 and TRBJ1-5; possibly TRBD1 for D (6 bases). The CDR3 contains 16 residues. Germline V gives CDR1 LNHDA, CDR2 SQIVND (reference sequence). V was shortened by 5 bases and J by 0 bases, with 14 bases between the two germline ends. Full variable domain (outside the CDR3, taken from reference TRBV19 and TRBJ1-5): DGGITQSPKYLFRKEGQNVTLSCEQNLNHDAMYWYRQDPGQGLRLIYYSQIVNDFQKGDIAEGYSVSREKKESFPLTVTSAQKNPTAFYLCASSVGQPNSNQPQHFGDGTRLSIL.

This chain joins TRBV13 and TRBJ2-7, with 7 bases aligning to TRBD1. The trim removed 3 bases at V and 10 bases at J, leaving 3 bases unmatched. Germline CDR1 reads PRHDT; CDR2 reads FYEKMQ (reference sequence). CDR3 size: 11 residues. The CDR3 sequence: CASSFGQVQYF. The CDR3 DNA reads TGTGCCAGCAGCTTTGGACAGGTCCAGTACTTC.

V gene TRBV6-1 combines with J gene TRBJ2-5; a weak D match, TRBD2 (6 bases). Germline assignment: CDR1 MNHNS and CDR2 SASEGT. The V gene lost 7 bases and the J gene lost 4 bases, with 7 bases spanning the gap. The CDR3 runs to 11 residues. CDR3 DNA: TGTGCCAGCACAGCGGGAGAGACCCAGTACTTC. Translation gives CASTAGETQYF.

As to this clone: The sample carries other DNA sequences with the same CDR3. The chain links TRBV29-1 to TRBJ2-7, with 8 bases aligning to TRBD1. With V trimmed by 5 bases and J by 4 bases, 1 base remained unmatched. The germline CDR1 and CDR2 sequences are SQVTM and ANQGSEA. The CDR3 consists of 11 residues. CDR3 in DNA: TGCAGCGTTACAGGGGGTTACGAGCAGTACTTC. This encodes CSVTGGYEQYF.

J is TRBJ2-3 and V is TRBV10-3; D unclear. This CDR3 spans 11 amino acids. V dropped 3 bases and J dropped 9 bases, with 7 bases sitting between them. Germline CDR1 ENHRY, CDR2 SYGVKD. The CDR3: CAISEAKTQYF. Here the CDR3 DNA reads TGTGCCATCAGTGAAGCCAAGACGCAGTATTTT.

The genes are TRBV19 and TRBJ2-7, with 9 bases lining up with TRBD1. The germline gives CDR1 LNHDA, CDR2 SQIVND (reference sequence). The trim removed 5 bases at V and 6 bases at J, leaving 8 bases unmatched. CDR3 size: 14 residues. This chain's CDR3 is CASSVGTGFGEQYF. The CDR3 bases are TGTGCCAGTAGTGTCGGGACAGGGTTTGGCGAGCAGTACTTC.